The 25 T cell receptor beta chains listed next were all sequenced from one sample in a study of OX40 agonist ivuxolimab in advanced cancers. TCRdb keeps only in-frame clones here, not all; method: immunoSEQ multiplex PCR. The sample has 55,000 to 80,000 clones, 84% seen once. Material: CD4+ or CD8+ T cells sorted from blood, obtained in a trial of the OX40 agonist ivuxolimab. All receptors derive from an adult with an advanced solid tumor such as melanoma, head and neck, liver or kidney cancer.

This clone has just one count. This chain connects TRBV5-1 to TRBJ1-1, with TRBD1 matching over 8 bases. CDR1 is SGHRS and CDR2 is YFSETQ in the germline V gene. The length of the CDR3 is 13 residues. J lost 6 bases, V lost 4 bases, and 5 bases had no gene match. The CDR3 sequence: CASSGEGQAEAFF. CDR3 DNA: TGCGCCAGCAGCGGGGAGGGACAGGCTGAAGCTTTCTTT.

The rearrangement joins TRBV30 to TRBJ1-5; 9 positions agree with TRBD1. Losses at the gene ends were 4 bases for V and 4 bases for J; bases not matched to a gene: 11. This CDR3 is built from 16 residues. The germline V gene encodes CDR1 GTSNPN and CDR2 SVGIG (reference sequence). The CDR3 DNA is TGTGCCTGGATAATCCCCTGGACAGGGGTAAATCAGCCCCAGCATTTT. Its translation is CAWIIPWTGVNQPQHF.

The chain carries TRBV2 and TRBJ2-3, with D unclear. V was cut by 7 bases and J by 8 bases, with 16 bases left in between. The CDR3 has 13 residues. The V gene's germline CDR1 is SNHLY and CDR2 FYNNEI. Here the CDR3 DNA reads TGTGCCAGCAAAAGGCCTCCTCTCGGTACGCAGTATTTT. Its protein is CASKRPPLGTQYF.

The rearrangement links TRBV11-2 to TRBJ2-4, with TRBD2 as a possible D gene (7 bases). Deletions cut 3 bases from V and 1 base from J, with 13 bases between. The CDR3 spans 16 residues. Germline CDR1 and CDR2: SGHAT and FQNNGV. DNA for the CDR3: TGTGCCAGCAGCTTTGCCGGGGGGCTGGCCAAAAACATTCAGTACTTC. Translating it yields CASSFAGGLAKNIQYF.

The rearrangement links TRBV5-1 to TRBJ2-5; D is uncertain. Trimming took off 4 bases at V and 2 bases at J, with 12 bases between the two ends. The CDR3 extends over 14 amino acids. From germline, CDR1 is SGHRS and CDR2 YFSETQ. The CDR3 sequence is CASSTGQAQETQYF. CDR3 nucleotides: TGCGCCAGCAGCACCGGGCAGGCTCAAGAGACCCAGTACTTC.

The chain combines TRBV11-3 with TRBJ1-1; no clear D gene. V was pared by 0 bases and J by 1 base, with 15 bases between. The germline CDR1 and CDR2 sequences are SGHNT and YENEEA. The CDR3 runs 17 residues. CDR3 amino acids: CASSLEGIGQANTEAFF. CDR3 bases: TGTGCCAGCAGCTTAGAGGGGATTGGGCAGGCGAACACTGAAGCTTTCTTT.

The CDR3 loop is CAAGHRANVLTF. For the CDR3, the DNA is TGTGCCGCGGGACACCGGGCCAACGTCCTGACTTTC. The gene calls are TRBV19 and TRBJ2-6, with D perhaps matching TRBD1 or TRBD2 (6 bases each). V lost 11 bases to trimming and J lost 5 bases, with 10 bases between them. This CDR3 is built from 12 residues. Germline lookup yields CDR1 LNHDA and CDR2 SQIVND (reference sequence).

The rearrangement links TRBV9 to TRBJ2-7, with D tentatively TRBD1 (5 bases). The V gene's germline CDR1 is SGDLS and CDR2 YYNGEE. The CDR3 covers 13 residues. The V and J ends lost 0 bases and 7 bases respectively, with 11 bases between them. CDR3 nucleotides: TGTGCCAGCAGCGTAGTTCCAGGGCGAGAGCAGTACTTC. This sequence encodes CASSVVPGREQYF. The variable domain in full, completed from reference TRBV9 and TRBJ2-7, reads DSGVTQTPKHLITATGQRVTLRCSPRSGDLSVYWYQQSLDQGLQFLIQYYNGEERAKGNILERFSAQQFPDLHSELNLSSLELGDSALYFCASSVVPGREQYFGPGTRLTVT.

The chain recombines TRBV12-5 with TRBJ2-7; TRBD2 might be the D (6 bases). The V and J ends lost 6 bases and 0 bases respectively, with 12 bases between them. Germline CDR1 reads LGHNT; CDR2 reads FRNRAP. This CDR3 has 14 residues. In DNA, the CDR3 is TGTGCTAGTGGGGCGCCGACTAGCTCCTACGAGCAGTACTTC. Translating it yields CASGAPTSSYEQYF.

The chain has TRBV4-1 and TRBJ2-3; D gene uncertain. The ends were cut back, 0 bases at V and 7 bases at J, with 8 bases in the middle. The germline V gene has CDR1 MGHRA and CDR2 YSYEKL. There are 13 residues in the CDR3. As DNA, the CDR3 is TGCGCCAGCAGCCAAGATTTGAGGCATACGCAGTATTTT. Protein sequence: CASSQDLRHTQYF.

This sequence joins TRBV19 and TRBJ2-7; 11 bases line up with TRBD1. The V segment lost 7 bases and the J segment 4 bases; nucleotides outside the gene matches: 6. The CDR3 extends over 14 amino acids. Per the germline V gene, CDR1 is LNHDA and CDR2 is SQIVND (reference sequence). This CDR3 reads CASTPGQGVYEQYF. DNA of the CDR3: TGTGCCAGTACCCCGGGACAGGGGGTTTACGAGCAGTACTTC.

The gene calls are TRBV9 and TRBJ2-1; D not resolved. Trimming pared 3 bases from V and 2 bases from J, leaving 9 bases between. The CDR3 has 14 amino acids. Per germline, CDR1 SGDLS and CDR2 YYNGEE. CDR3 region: CASSEKGTYNEQFF. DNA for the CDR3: TGTGCCAGCAGCGAGAAGGGCACCTACAATGAGCAGTTCTTC.

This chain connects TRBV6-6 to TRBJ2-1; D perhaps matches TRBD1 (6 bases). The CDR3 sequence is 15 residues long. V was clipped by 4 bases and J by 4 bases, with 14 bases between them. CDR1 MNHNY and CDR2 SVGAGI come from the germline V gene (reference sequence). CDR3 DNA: TGTGCCAGCAGTTTCACAGGGCCCTTATACAATGAGCAGTTCTTC. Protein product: CASSFTGPLYNEQFF.

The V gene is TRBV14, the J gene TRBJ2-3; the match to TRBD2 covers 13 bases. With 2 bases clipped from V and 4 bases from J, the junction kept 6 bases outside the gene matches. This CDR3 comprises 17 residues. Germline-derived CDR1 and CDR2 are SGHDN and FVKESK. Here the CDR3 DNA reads TGTGCCAGCAGCCAAACACCGGGACTAGCGGGATCAGATACGCAGTATTTT. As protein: CASSQTPGLAGSDTQYF.

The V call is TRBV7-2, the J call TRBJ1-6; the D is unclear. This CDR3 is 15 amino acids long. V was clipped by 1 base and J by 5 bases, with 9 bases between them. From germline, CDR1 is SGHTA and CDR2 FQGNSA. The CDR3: CASSLVVGDNSPLHF. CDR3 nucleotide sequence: TGTGCCAGCAGCTTAGTTGTGGGAGATAATTCACCCCTCCACTTT.

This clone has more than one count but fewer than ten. CDR3 loop: CATEGHRSYEQYF. In DNA, the CDR3 is TGTGCCACCGAGGGACACCGCTCCTACGAGCAGTACTTC. The chain is built from TRBV7-9 and TRBJ2-7; tentatively, D is TRBD1 (6 bases). Germline values: CDR1 SEHNR, CDR2 FQNEAQ (reference sequence). The CDR3 covers 13 residues. V was shortened by 10 bases and J by 0 bases, with 13 bases between the two germline ends.

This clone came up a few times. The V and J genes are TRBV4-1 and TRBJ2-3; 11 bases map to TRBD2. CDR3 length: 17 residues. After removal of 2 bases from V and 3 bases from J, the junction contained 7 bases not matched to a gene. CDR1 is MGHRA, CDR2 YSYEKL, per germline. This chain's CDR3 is CASSQWGLAEITDTQYF. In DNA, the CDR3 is TGCGCCAGCAGCCAATGGGGACTAGCGGAGATTACAGATACGCAGTATTTT.

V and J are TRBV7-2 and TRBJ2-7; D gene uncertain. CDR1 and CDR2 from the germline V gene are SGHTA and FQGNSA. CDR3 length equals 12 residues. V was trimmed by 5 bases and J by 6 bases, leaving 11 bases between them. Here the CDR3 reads CASSPGIGEQYF. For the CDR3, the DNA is TGTGCCAGCAGCCCGGGTATCGGCGAGCAGTACTTC.

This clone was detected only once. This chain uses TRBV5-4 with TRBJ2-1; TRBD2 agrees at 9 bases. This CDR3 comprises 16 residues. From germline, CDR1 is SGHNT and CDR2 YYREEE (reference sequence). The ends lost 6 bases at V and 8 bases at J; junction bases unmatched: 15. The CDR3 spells CASTIGYRTSADEQFF. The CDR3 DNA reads TGTGCCAGCACCATAGGGTATCGGACTAGCGCCGATGAGCAGTTCTTC.

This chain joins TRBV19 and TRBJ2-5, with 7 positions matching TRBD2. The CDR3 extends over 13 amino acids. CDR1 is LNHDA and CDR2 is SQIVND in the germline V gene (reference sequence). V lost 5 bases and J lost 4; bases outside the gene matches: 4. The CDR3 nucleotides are TGTGCCAGTAGTCTGTCGGGGGGAGAGACCCAGTACTTC. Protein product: CASSLSGGETQYF.

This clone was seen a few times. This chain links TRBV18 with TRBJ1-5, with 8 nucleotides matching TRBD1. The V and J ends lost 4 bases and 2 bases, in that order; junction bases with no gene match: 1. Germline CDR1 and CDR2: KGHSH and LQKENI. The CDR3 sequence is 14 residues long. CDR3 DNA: TGTGCCAGCTCACTGGGACAGGGCAATCAGCCCCAGCATTTT. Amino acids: CASSLGQGNQPQHF.

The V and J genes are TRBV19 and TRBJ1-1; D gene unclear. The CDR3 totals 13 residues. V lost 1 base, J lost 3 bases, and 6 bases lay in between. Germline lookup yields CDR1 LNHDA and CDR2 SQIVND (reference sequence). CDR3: CASSIAGDTEAFF. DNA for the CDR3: TGTGCCAGTAGTATAGCTGGGGACACTGAAGCTTTCTTT.

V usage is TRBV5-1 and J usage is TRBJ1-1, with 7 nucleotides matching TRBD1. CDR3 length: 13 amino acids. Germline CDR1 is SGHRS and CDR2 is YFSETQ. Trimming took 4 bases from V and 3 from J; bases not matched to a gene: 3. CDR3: CASSSDRDTEAFF. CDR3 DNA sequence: TGCGCCAGCAGCAGCGACAGGGACACTGAAGCTTTCTTT.

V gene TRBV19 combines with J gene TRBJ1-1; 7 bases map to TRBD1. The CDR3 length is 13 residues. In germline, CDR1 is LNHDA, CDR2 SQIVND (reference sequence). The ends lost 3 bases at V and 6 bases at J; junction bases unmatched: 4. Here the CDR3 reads CASSITGEAEAFF. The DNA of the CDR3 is TGTGCCAGTAGTATCACAGGGGAGGCTGAAGCTTTCTTT.

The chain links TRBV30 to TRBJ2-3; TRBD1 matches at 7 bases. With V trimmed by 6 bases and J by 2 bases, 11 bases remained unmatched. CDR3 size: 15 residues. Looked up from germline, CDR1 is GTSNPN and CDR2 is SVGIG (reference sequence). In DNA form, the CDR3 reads TGTGCCTGTATTTACCGGGACAGATCCACAGATACGCAGTATTTT. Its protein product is CACIYRDRSTDTQYF. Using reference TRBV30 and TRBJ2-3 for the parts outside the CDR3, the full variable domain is SQTIHQWPATLVQPVGSPLSLECTVEGTSNPNLYWYRQAAGRGLQLLFYSVGIGQISSEVPQNLSASRPQDRQFILSSKKLLLSDSGFYLCACIYRDRSTDTQYFGPGTRLTVL.